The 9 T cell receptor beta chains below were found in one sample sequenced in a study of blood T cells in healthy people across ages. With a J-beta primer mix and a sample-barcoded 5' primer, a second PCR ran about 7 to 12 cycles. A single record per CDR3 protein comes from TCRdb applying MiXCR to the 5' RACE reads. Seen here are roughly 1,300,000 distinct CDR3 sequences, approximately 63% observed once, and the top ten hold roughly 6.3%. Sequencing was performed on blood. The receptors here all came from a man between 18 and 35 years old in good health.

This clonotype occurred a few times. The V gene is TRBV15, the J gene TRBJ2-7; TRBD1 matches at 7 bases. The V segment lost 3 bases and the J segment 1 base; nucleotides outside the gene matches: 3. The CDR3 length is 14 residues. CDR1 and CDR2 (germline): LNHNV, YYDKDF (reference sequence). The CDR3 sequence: CATSRGQKSYEQYF. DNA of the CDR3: TGTGCCACCAGCAGGGGACAGAAGTCCTACGAGCAGTACTTC.

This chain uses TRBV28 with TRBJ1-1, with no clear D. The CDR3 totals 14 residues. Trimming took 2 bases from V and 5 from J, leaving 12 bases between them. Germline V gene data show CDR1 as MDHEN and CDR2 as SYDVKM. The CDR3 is CASSLGAGKTEAFF. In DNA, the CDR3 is TGTGCCAGCAGTTTAGGCGCAGGAAAGACTGAAGCTTTCTTT.

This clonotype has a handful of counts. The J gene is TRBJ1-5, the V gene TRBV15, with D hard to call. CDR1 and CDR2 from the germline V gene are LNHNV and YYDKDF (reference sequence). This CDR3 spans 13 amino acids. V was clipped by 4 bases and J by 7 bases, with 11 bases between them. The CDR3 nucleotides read TGTGCCACCAGCAAAGACCCGGCCCAGCCCCAGCATTTT. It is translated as CATSKDPAQPQHF.

The CDR3 loop reads CSATRGAGVETQYF. CDR3 DNA: TGCAGTGCTACGAGAGGGGCAGGGGTGGAGACCCAGTACTTC. The J gene is TRBJ2-7, the V gene TRBV20-1; D might be TRBD1 (6 bases). The J call could be wrong; TRBJ2-5 is a better fit for the DNA end. The CDR3 has 14 residues. CDR1 and CDR2 (germline): DFQATT, SNEGSKA (reference sequence).

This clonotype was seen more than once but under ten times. In DNA form, the CDR3 reads TGTGCCAGCAGCCAAGATCTTAGGGGGCATTCACCCCTCCACTTT. Residues: CASSQDLRGHSPLHF. V usage is TRBV4-2 and J usage is TRBJ1-6, with 7 positions matching TRBD1. V trimming: 0 bases; J trimming: 8 bases; junction bases outside the gene matches: 4. The CDR3 covers 15 residues. Germline CDR1 LGHNA, CDR2 YNFKEQ.

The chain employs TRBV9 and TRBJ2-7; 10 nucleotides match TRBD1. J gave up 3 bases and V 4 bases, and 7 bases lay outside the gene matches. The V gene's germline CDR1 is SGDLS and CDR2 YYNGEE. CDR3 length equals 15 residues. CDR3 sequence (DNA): TGTGCCAGCAGCACCGGACAGGGGGTGAACTACGAGCAGTACTTC. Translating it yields CASSTGQGVNYEQYF.

CDR3 sequence: CASRRTATMNEQYF. The DNA for the CDR3 is TGTGCCAGCAGACGGACAGCCACTATGAATGAGCAGTACTTC. The chain carries TRBV27 and TRBJ2-7; D possibly corresponds to TRBD1 (6 bases). CDR1 MNHEY and CDR2 SMNVEV come from the germline V gene (reference sequence). CDR3 length equals 14 residues. Trimming removed 6 bases at V and 7 bases at J, with 19 bases between.

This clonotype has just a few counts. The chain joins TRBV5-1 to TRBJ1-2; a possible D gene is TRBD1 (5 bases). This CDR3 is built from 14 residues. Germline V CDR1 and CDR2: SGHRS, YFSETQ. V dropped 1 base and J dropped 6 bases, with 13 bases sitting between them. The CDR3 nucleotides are TGCGCCAGCAGCTTGATGCCAGGGAAAGATGGCTACACCTTC. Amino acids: CASSLMPGKDGYTF.

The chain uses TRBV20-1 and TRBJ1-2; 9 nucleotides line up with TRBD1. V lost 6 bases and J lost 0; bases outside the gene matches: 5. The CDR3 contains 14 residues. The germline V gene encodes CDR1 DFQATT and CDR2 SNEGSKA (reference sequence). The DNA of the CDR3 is TGCAGTGCCCACAACAGGGGGCCTAACTATGGCTACACCTTC. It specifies CSAHNRGPNYGYTF.